This T cell receptor (beta chain) is drawn from a study of CD8+ T cells in alopecia areata. Isolation of CD4+ and CD8+ T cells from PBMCs was achieved by sorting. Germline V gene lookup returns CDR1 SEHNR and CDR2 FQNEAQ (reference sequence). Losses at the gene ends were 5 bases for V and 1 base for J; bases not matched to a gene: 9. The CDR3 covers 16 residues. Notes on the study in general: Unlike in mice, where it was clearer, TCR sharing across patients was less clear, possibly HLA-related.

Once RNA had been extracted, it was reverse transcribed into cDNA to act as the sequencing template. Sequenced by immunoSEQ multiplex PCR; TCRdb stores in-frame clones only, minus some. The sample has 150,000 to 200,000 clones; about 54% are singletons. This clone was counted only a few times. Its antigen remains unidentified. Sequencing was performed on CD4+ T cells sorted from blood. This clonotype was obtained from a human donor in good health. This rearrangement joins TRBV7-9 to TRBJ2-7, with TRBD1 matching 9 bases. Here the CDR3 reads CASSQKTGGASYEQYF. CDR3 in DNA: TGTGCCAGCAGCCAAAAGACAGGGGGTGCTTCCTACGAGCAGTACTTC.